The 12 T cell receptor beta chains reported below all come from one sample, sequenced in a study of beta chain features in type 1 diabetes. What was sequenced were expressed TCRB transcripts, since all of the isolated RNA had been reverse transcribed. Assay used: immunoSEQ multiplex PCR; TCRdb lists only in-frame clones, some missing. This repertoire shows about 370,000 clones, roughly 15% found once; its top ten account for about 0.019%. What was sequenced was naive CD4+ T cells from blood. These receptors all come from a woman younger than 30 in good health.

This clone was seen more than once but under ten times. V gene TRBV6-5 combines with J gene TRBJ2-7; tentative D call: TRBD1 (5 bases). The CDR3 loop spans 13 amino acids. The V end was cut by 6 bases, the J end by 5 bases, with 14 bases between. Germline assignment: CDR1 MNHEY and CDR2 SVGAGI. This CDR3 reads CASRQGIFHEQYF. CDR3 in DNA: TGTGCCAGCAGGCAGGGAATTTTCCACGAGCAGTACTTC.

The rearrangement uses TRBV9 and TRBJ2-7; D possibly matches TRBD1 or TRBD2 (6 bases each). The CDR3 sequence is 13 residues long. Germline V CDR1 and CDR2: SGDLS, YYNGEE. V was cut by 4 bases and J by 12 bases, with 20 bases left in between. The CDR3 protein is CASSLGLQGDAYF. The CDR3 DNA reads as TGTGCCAGCAGCTTAGGACTACAGGGCGACGCGTACTTC.

Concerning this clone itself: Other nucleotide sequences in the sample specify the same CDR3. The chain joins TRBV5-4 to TRBJ2-1; 10 bases align to TRBD2. The V segment lost 4 bases and the J segment 0 bases; nucleotides outside the gene matches: 1. The CDR3 has 15 amino acids. The germline V gene encodes CDR1 SGHNT and CDR2 YYREEE (reference sequence). CDR3 amino acids: CASSVAGGSYNEQFF. The CDR3, as DNA: TGTGCCAGCAGCGTAGCGGGAGGCTCCTACAATGAGCAGTTCTTC.

The chain couples TRBV18 to TRBJ2-1; 7 nucleotides agree with TRBD1. There are 13 residues in the CDR3. CDR1 is KGHSH, CDR2 LQKENI, per germline. Trimming cost V 4 bases and J 4 bases; bases outside gene matches: 1. CDR3 residues: CASSLGQYNEQFF. The CDR3 DNA follows: TGTGCCAGCTCACTGGGACAGTACAATGAGCAGTTCTTC. The full variable domain, completed using reference TRBV18 and TRBJ2-1, is NAGVMQNPRHLVRRRGQEARLRCSPMKGHSHVYWYRQLPEEGLKFMVYLQKENIIDESGMPKERFSAEFPKEGPSILRIQQVVRGDSAAYFCASSLGQYNEQFFGPGTRLTVL.

The chain has TRBV6-5 and TRBJ1-2; 9 nucleotides match TRBD1. Germline V CDR1 and CDR2: MNHEY, SVGAGI. This CDR3 is built from 15 residues. V dropped 3 bases and J dropped 8; count of bases not matched to a gene: 10. DNA for the CDR3: TGTGCCAGCAGTTATTCGGGACAGGGCTCGGAGGGCTACACCTTC. As protein: CASSYSGQGSEGYTF.

This chain connects TRBV19 to TRBJ2-7; 8 bases agree with TRBD1. Germline CDR1 and CDR2: LNHDA and SQIVND (reference sequence). The CDR3 length is 13 residues. The V gene end was trimmed by 5 bases and the J gene end by 3 bases; junction bases not matched to a gene: 3. The CDR3 spells CASSVGQVYEQYF. In nucleotides, the CDR3 is TGTGCCAGTAGTGTGGGACAGGTCTACGAGCAGTACTTC.

This clone was counted between two and nine times. The rearrangement uses TRBV5-4 and TRBJ2-1; D remains unclear. The germline CDR1 and CDR2 sequences are SGHNT and YYREEE (reference sequence). The V gene lost 0 bases and the J gene lost 0 bases, with 7 bases spanning the gap. This CDR3 is 15 amino acids long. The CDR3 protein is CASSLETTSYNEQFF. In nucleotides, the CDR3 is TGTGCCAGCAGCTTGGAGACAACCTCCTACAATGAGCAGTTCTTC.

The chain uses TRBV5-1 and TRBJ2-7; possible D gene TRBD1, 6 bases. The CDR3 sequence is 16 residues long. The germline V gene has CDR1 SGHRS and CDR2 YFSETQ. Trimming took off 4 bases at V and 5 bases at J, with 22 bases between the two ends. The CDR3 region is CASSLTLVQGADEQYF. The CDR3 DNA is TGCGCCAGCAGCCTCACGTTGGTACAGGGTGCGGACGAGCAGTACTTC.

The chain uses TRBV29-1 and TRBJ2-1; 9 nucleotides agree with TRBD2. CDR1 is SQVTM, CDR2 ANQGSEA, per germline. J lost 2 bases, V lost 4 bases, and 3 bases had no gene match. This CDR3 contains 14 residues. This chain's CDR3 is CSVGPSGTYNEQFF. CDR3 nucleotides: TGCAGCGTTGGCCCTAGCGGGACCTACAATGAGCAGTTCTTC.

This clone was seen a few times. The sample has other DNA sequences that encode this CDR3 too. The chain is built from TRBV30 and TRBJ2-3; TRBD2 matches 14 bases. Per the germline V gene, CDR1 is GTSNPN and CDR2 is SVGIG (reference sequence). The CDR3 consists of 16 residues. The trim removed 0 bases at V and 3 bases at J, leaving 2 bases unmatched. CDR3 nucleotide sequence: TGTGCCTGGAGTGTCGGACTAGCGGGAGGAACAGATACGCAGTATTTT. It specifies CAWSVGLAGGTDTQYF.

This clone was seen more than once but under ten times. The chain combines TRBV30 with TRBJ2-1, with 14 bases matching TRBD2. Germline V gives CDR1 GTSNPN, CDR2 SVGIG (reference sequence). Trimming cost V 3 bases and J 9 bases; bases outside gene matches: 7. This CDR3 comprises 15 residues. DNA for the CDR3: TGTGCCTGGAGCCCCGGACTAGCGGGAGGAGGTGAGCAGTTCTTC. This codes for CAWSPGLAGGGEQFF. The full variable domain, with the rest looked up from reference TRBV30 and TRBJ2-1, is SQTIHQWPATLVQPVGSPLSLECTVEGTSNPNLYWYRQAAGRGLQLLFYSVGIGQISSEVPQNLSASRPQDRQFILSSKKLLLSDSGFYLCAWSPGLAGGGEQFFGPGTRLTVL.

CDR3 sequence reads: CSVKQGGNQPQHF. CDR3 bases: TGCAGCGTTAAACAGGGGGGCAATCAGCCCCAGCATTTT. This rearrangement joins TRBV29-1 to TRBJ1-5; the match to TRBD1 covers 8 bases. This CDR3 contains 13 residues. Germline values: CDR1 SQVTM, CDR2 ANQGSEA. V lost 5 bases and J lost 2; bases outside the gene matches: 2.